This T cell receptor (beta chain) comes out of a study of shared clonotypes between healthy human individuals. Original analysis: In the immunoSEQ data, sequences were junction-only and lacked quality scores, so filtering differed. Sequencing was performed with immunoSEQ multiplex PCR; in TCRdb, only in-frame clones are kept and a portion is missing. V, J and clone size are taken as reported in that table, and D and trimming were inferred from the DNA itself. The sample records roughly 1 million clones, about 80% being singletons. The CDR3 contains 12 residues. The germline V and J ends were trimmed by 6 bases and 5 bases, with 10 bases remaining between them. From germline, CDR1 is SNHLY and CDR2 FYNNEI.

The chain uses TRBV2 and TRBJ1-1; D remains ambiguous. Sequencing was done on a sample of memory CD4+ T cells from PBMCs. Described subset: CD45RA-negative fraction. The source is a man aged 18 to 29 in good health. Some clones in this sample may be carry-over from other donors' samples. The CDR3 sequence is CASRARLTEAFF. For the CDR3, the DNA is TGTGCCAGCAGGGCTCGTTTGACTGAAGCTTTCTTT.